This T cell receptor beta chain was captured by sequencing in a study of blood T cell repertoires in COVID-19. Profiled with immunoSEQ multiplex PCR; TCRdb holds only in-frame clones, not every one. The sample yields around 260,000 clones, 80% to 90% seen once. This clone was found once. With 4 bases clipped from V and 4 bases from J, the junction kept 5 bases outside the gene matches. The germline V gene has CDR1 MNHEY and CDR2 SMNVEV (reference sequence). This CDR3 comprises 14 residues. Sequenced sample: PBMCs or T cells enriched from blood (not recorded which). This chain joins TRBV27 and TRBJ1-1, with 8 positions matching TRBD1. The source of this sequence is a woman in her 30s who had recovered from COVID-19. The CDR3 sequence: CASSSNRGITEAFF. For the CDR3, the DNA is TGTGCCAGCAGTTCAAACAGGGGGATCACTGAAGCTTTCTTT.